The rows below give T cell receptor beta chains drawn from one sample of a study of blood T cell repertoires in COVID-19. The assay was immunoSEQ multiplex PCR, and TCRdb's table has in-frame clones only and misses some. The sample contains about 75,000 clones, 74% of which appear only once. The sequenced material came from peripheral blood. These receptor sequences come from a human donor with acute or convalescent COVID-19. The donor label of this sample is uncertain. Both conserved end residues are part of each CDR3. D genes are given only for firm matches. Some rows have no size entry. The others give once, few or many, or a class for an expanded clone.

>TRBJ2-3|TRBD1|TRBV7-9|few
CASRRTEGQGGTDTQYF
TGTGCCAGCAGAAGGACCGAGGGACAGGGTGGGACAGATACGCAGTATTTT
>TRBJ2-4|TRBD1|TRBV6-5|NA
CASSSRTGPDIQYF
TGTGCCAGCAGTTCTAGGACAGGTCCGGACATTCAGTACTTC
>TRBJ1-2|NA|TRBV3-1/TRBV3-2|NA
CASSRTDSANYGYTF
TGTGCCAGCAGCCGGACAGATTCGGCTAACTATGGCTACACCTTC
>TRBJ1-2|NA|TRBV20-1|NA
CSAEEGSYTF
TGCAGTGCTGAAGAGGGTAGCTACACCTTC
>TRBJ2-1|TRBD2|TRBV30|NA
CAWNMKRGTSRTGEQFF
TGTGCCTGGAACATGAAGAGAGGGACTAGCCGGACGGGTGAGCAGTTCTTC
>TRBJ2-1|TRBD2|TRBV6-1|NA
CASSERAGGSFHSYNEQFF
TGTGCCAGCAGTGAAAGAGCGGGAGGATCGTTTCACTCCTACAATGAGCAGTTCTTC
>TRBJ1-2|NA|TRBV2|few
CASKWQGGGYTF
TGTGCCAGCAAATGGCAGGGAGGTGGCTACACCTTC
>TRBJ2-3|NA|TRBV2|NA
CASKGLFTDTQYF
TGTGCCAGCAAGGGGCTTTTCACAGATACGCAGTATTTT
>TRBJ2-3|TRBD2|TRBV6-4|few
CASSARPSGGGTDTQYF
TGTGCCAGCAGCGCCAGGCCTAGCGGGGGAGGCACAGATACGCAGTATTTT
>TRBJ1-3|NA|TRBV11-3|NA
CASSQSSDTVGGNTIYF
TGTGCCAGCAGCCAGAGCTCAGACACAGTAGGAGGAAACACCATATATTTT
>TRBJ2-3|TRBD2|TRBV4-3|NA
CASSQDRPGGRANTDTQYF
TGCGCCAGCAGCCAAGATCGACCCGGCGGGAGGGCCAACACAGATACGCAGTATTTT
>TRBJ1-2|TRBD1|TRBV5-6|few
CASSPRRTGGNYGYTF
TGTGCCAGCAGTCCCCGCCGGACAGGGGGGAACTATGGCTACACCTTC
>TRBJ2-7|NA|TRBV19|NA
CASSQTGYEQYF
TGTGCCAGTAGCCAAACAGGCTACGAGCAGTACTTC